The 24 T cell receptor beta chains listed next were all sequenced from one sample in a study of blood T cell repertoires in COVID-19. Some clones are missing from TCRdb's copy, which holds only in-frame ones; the method was immunoSEQ multiplex PCR. The table records around 150,000 clones, around 80% of them present only once. Sequencing was performed on PBMCs or T cells enriched from blood (not recorded which). Receptor source: a woman aged 55-70 years who had recovered from COVID-19.

This sequence joins TRBV24-1 and TRBJ2-1; D uncertain. The V end was cut by 4 bases, the J end by 5 bases, with 5 bases between. Germline V gene sequence: CDR1 KGHDR, CDR2 SFDVKD. CDR3 length: 12 amino acids. The CDR3 sequence: CATSERNNEQFF. The CDR3 DNA reads as TGTGCCACCAGTGAGCGGAACAATGAGCAGTTCTTC.

The chain links TRBV9 to TRBJ2-5; 13 positions agree with TRBD2. Trimming took 4 bases from V and 4 from J; bases not matched to a gene: 4. The CDR3 loop spans 15 amino acids. CDR1 and CDR2 from the germline V gene are SGDLS and YYNGEE. CDR3 coding DNA: TGTGCCAGCAGCAGACTAGCGGGGGGCGGAGAGACCCAGTACTTC. It encodes CASSRLAGGGETQYF.

The rearrangement uses TRBV9 and TRBJ1-2; D remains unclear. The germline V gene has CDR1 SGDLS and CDR2 YYNGEE. V lost 7 bases and J 3 bases, leaving 7 bases between the germline ends. There are 11 residues in the CDR3. CDR3 region: CASRRDYGYTF. The CDR3 DNA is TGTGCCAGCCGCCGAGACTATGGCTACACCTTC.

V gene TRBV29-1 combines with J gene TRBJ2-7, with 9 bases lining up with TRBD1. The CDR3 length is 14 residues. Trimming at V came to 2 bases and at J to 2 bases, leaving 4 bases not matched to a gene. CDR1 SQVTM and CDR2 ANQGSEA come from the germline V gene. For the CDR3, the DNA is TGCAGCGTTGAAACAGGGGGCCCGACCTACGAGCAGTACTTC. As protein: CSVETGGPTYEQYF.

V usage is TRBV27 and J usage is TRBJ2-5, with TRBD1 matching over 11 bases. V shed 3 bases, J shed 5 bases, and the junction held 2 bases outside the gene matches. CDR3 length equals 14 residues. The germline CDR1 and CDR2 sequences are MNHEY and SMNVEV (reference sequence). The CDR3 here is CASSLDRGLETQYF. In nucleotides, the CDR3 is TGTGCCAGCAGTTTGGACAGGGGGCTTGAGACCCAGTACTTC.

The chain is built from TRBV28 and TRBJ1-1; TRBD1 matches at 7 bases. The V gene end was trimmed by 4 bases and the J gene end by 7 bases; junction bases not matched to a gene: 6. From germline, CDR1 is MDHEN and CDR2 SYDVKM. CDR3 length: 13 amino acids. CDR3 nucleotides: TGTGCCAGCAGTTCACAGGGGTCACTTGAAGCTTTCTTT. Translated: CASSSQGSLEAFF.

The chain joins TRBV13 to TRBJ2-5; TRBD2 might be the D (5 bases). Trimming shortened V by 3 bases and J by 5 bases, and 10 bases separated the two germline ends. CDR3 length: 13 residues. Germline loops: CDR1 PRHDT, CDR2 FYEKMQ (reference sequence). CDR3 loop: CASSFGKRETQYF. CDR3 DNA sequence: TGTGCCAGCAGCTTCGGGAAAAGGGAGACCCAGTACTTC.

The rearrangement uses TRBV29-1 and TRBJ2-1; 9 bases map to TRBD1. With V trimmed by 5 bases and J by 4 bases, 3 bases remained unmatched. Germline CDR1 and CDR2: SQVTM and ANQGSEA. The CDR3 runs to 13 residues. The CDR3 loop is CSVNRGPYNEQFF. CDR3 DNA: TGCAGCGTTAACAGGGGGCCTTACAATGAGCAGTTCTTC.

This clone was picked up one time. The chain uses TRBV28 and TRBJ2-1; D is uncertain. Germline CDR1 is MDHEN and CDR2 is SYDVKM. V lost 7 bases, J lost 10 bases, and 20 bases lay in between. This CDR3 is 14 amino acids long. The CDR3 DNA sequence: TGTGCCAGCACCCTGGCCCTCACGGGTTGGGAGCAGTTCTTC. Its translation: CASTLALTGWEQFF.

This rearrangement joins TRBV27 to TRBJ2-2; 10 nucleotides line up with TRBD1. Germline V gene lookup returns CDR1 MNHEY and CDR2 SMNVEV (reference sequence). Germline trimming cut 1 base from V and 0 bases from J; bases unmatched to any gene: 2. This CDR3 has 17 residues. In nucleotides, the CDR3 is TGTGCCAGCAGTTTATTGGGGACAGGGGCGAACACCGGGGAGCTGTTTTTT. It yields the protein CASSLLGTGANTGELFF.

V and J are TRBV5-1 and TRBJ1-3; D is undetermined. Between the trimmed V and J ends, which lost 2 bases and 4 bases, there was a span of 16 bases. Germline assignment: CDR1 SGHRS and CDR2 YFSETQ. This CDR3 is 16 amino acids long. The CDR3 here is CASSFGPQPGGNTIYF. CDR3 DNA sequence: TGCGCCAGCAGCTTCGGGCCCCAACCGGGAGGAAACACCATATATTTT.

V is TRBV19 and J is TRBJ1-2; D is possibly TRBD1 (6 bases). This CDR3 spans 15 amino acids. Germline lookup yields CDR1 LNHDA and CDR2 SQIVND (reference sequence). V dropped 3 bases and J dropped 3 bases, with 14 bases sitting between them. CDR3 residues: CASSIQGKGDYGYTF. DNA for the CDR3: TGTGCCAGTAGTATCCAGGGGAAGGGGGACTATGGCTACACCTTC.

This clone showed up just a few times. The gene calls are TRBV3-1 (or the pseudogene TRBV3-2) and TRBJ1-6, with 7 positions matching TRBD1. The CDR3 spans 14 residues. Germline V CDR1 and CDR2: LGHDT, YNNKEL (reference sequence). With 6 bases clipped from V and 9 bases from J, the junction kept 8 bases outside the gene matches. CDR3 nucleotide sequence: TGTGCCAGCAGACGAACAGGGGTAAGTTCACCCCTCCACTTT. This gives the protein CASRRTGVSSPLHF.

The J gene is TRBJ2-6, the V gene TRBV10-1; D is ambiguous. V lost 10 bases and J 2 bases, leaving 9 bases between the germline ends. The CDR3 sequence is 13 residues long. Germline CDR1 WNHNN, CDR2 SYGVQD (reference sequence). CDR3 amino acids: CATLKPGANVLTF. CDR3 bases: TGCGCCACCCTAAAGCCTGGGGCCAACGTCCTGACTTTC.

This clone showed up just a few times. The rearrangement links TRBV11-2 to TRBJ1-4; D is possibly TRBD1 (5 bases). Germline CDR1 SGHAT, CDR2 FQNNGV. The length of the CDR3 is 17 residues. Trimming cost V 3 bases and J 4 bases, with 18 bases left between them. The CDR3 region has the DNA TGTGCCAGCAGCTTGGAACAGGCTTCGACTCTTAATGAAAAACTGTTTTTT. Residues: CASSLEQASTLNEKLFF.

In regard to this clone: Other DNA sequences in the sample encode the same CDR3. The CDR3: CASSHADRANYGYTF. Written as DNA, the CDR3 is TGTGCCAGCAGCCATGCAGACAGGGCAAACTATGGCTACACCTTC. This chain connects TRBV3-1 (or the pseudogene TRBV3-2) to TRBJ1-2; 7 bases are a match to TRBD1. This CDR3 spans 15 amino acids. Germline assignment: CDR1 LGHDT and CDR2 YNNKEL (reference sequence). The ends lost 3 bases at V and 2 bases at J; junction bases unmatched: 6.

This clone appeared a single time. J is TRBJ1-2 and V is TRBV2, with TRBD1 identical over 7 bases. CDR1 SNHLY and CDR2 FYNNEI come from the germline V gene. V shed 5 bases and J 4 bases; nucleotides not matched to a gene: 4. The CDR3 runs 13 residues. The CDR3 protein is CASSTAGGYGYTF. CDR3 in DNA: TGTGCCAGCAGTACGGCAGGGGGCTATGGCTACACCTTC.

This clone was counted only a few times. This chain links TRBV28 with TRBJ2-5; D gene unclear. V was shortened by 7 bases and J by 4 bases, with 10 bases between the two germline ends. This CDR3 has 12 residues. Germline CDR1 reads MDHEN; CDR2 reads SYDVKM. In DNA form, the CDR3 reads TGTGCCAGCAAGAAATTAGCAGAGACCCAGTACTTC. It codes for CASKKLAETQYF.

The chain links TRBV19 to TRBJ1-1; TRBD1 agrees at 7 bases. This CDR3 has 14 amino acids. The V gene's germline CDR1 is LNHDA and CDR2 SQIVND (reference sequence). The J segment lost 4 bases and the V segment lost 4 bases, leaving 6 bases of the junction unmatched. Here the CDR3 reads CASSRTRGVTEAFF. The CDR3 DNA is TGTGCCAGTAGTAGAACCAGGGGGGTCACTGAAGCTTTCTTT.

The chain combines TRBV19 with TRBJ1-4; D perhaps matches TRBD1 (5 bases). The germline V and J ends were trimmed by 4 bases and 7 bases, with 10 bases remaining between them. Germline assignment: CDR1 LNHDA and CDR2 SQIVND (reference sequence). The CDR3 contains 13 residues. The CDR3 region is CASSTSGAEKLFF. The CDR3 coding sequence is TGTGCCAGTAGTACCAGCGGGGCTGAAAAACTGTTTTTT.

The J gene is TRBJ1-1, the V gene TRBV5-1; tentatively, D is TRBD1 (5 bases). With 2 bases removed from V and 1 base from J, the gap between germline ends came to 12 bases. CDR1 and CDR2 from the germline V gene are SGHRS and YFSETQ. The CDR3 totals 15 residues. CDR3 coding DNA: TGCGCCAGCAGCTTCTTAGGGGTCGGGAACACTGAAGCTTTCTTT. This codes for CASSFLGVGNTEAFF.

This clone was observed a few times. The V call is TRBV11-2, the J call TRBJ1-1, with 8 bases identical to TRBD1. The CDR3 spans 15 residues. Germline loops: CDR1 SGHAT, CDR2 FQNNGV. V shed 4 bases and J 4 bases; nucleotides not matched to a gene: 8. The CDR3 nucleotides are TGTGCCAGCAGCTCCCGGACAGGGACGGGCACTGAAGCTTTCTTT. This encodes CASSSRTGTGTEAFF.

The chain employs TRBV3-1 (or the pseudogene TRBV3-2) and TRBJ2-6; D call uncertain. The V end was cut by 2 bases, the J end by 5 bases, with 10 bases between. The germline V gene encodes CDR1 LGHDT and CDR2 YNNKEL (reference sequence). The CDR3 loop spans 15 amino acids. Here the CDR3 DNA reads TGTGCCAGCAGCCAACCCCTCGTCCGGGCCAACGTCCTGACTTTC. Protein: CASSQPLVRANVLTF.

This chain links TRBV28 with TRBJ1-2; TRBD1 is a possible D gene (5 bases). Germline V gene data show CDR1 as MDHEN and CDR2 as SYDVKM. The V end was cut by 1 base, the J end by 13 bases, with 10 bases between. This CDR3 spans 11 amino acids. The DNA of the CDR3 is TGTGCCAGCAGTTTATTGGGGGAGGGCACCTTC. Translation gives CASSLLGEGTF.